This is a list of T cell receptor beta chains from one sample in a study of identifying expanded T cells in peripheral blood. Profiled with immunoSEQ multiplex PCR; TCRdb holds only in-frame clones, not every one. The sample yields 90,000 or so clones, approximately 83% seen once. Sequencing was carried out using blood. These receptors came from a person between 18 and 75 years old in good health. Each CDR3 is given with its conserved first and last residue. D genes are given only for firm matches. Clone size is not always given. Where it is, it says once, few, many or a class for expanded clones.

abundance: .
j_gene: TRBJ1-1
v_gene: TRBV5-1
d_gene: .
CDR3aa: CASSLAGHEAFF
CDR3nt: TGCGCCAGCAGCTTGGCAGGACATGAAGCTTTCTTT

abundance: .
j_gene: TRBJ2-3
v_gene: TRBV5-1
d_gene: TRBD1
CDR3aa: CASSRGQGGADTQYF
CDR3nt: TGCGCCAGCAGCCGCGGACAGGGTGGTGCAGATACGCAGTATTTT

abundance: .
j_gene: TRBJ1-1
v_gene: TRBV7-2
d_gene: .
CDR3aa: CASSLNSLNTEAFF
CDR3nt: TGTGCCAGCAGCTTGAACAGCTTGAACACTGAAGCTTTCTTT

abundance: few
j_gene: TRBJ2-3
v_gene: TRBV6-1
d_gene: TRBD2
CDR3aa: CASSGLAGGPDTQYF
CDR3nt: TGTGCCAGCAGTGGACTAGCGGGGGGCCCAGATACGCAGTATTTT

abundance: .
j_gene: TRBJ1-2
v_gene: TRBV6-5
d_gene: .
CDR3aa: CASSYSTAIRGGYTF
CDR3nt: TGTGCCAGCAGTTACTCGACAGCCATTAGGGGTGGCTACACCTTC

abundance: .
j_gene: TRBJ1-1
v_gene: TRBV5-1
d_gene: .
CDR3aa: CASSWGDTEAFF
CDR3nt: TGCGCCAGCAGCTGGGGGGACACTGAAGCTTTCTTT

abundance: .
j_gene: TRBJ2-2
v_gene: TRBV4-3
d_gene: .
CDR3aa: CASSQVSGAGELFF
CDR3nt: TGCGCCAGCAGCCAAGTCTCAGGGGCCGGGGAGCTGTTTTTT

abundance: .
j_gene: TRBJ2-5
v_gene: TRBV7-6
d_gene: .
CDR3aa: CASSWGRQETQYF
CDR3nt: TGTGCCAGCAGCTGGGGACGGCAAGAGACCCAGTACTTC

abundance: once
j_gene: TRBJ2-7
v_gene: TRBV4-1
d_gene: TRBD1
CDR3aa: CASSLMSGTDEQYF
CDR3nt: TGCGCCAGCAGCCTGATGTCCGGGACAGACGAGCAGTACTTC

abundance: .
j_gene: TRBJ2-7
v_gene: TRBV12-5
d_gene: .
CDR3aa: CASGLVLAGSLYEQYF
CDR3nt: TGTGCTAGTGGTTTGGTTCTAGCCGGGTCCCTTTACGAGCAGTACTTC

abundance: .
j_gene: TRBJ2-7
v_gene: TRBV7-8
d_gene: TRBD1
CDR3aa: CASSLTGAVYEQYF
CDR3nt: TGTGCCAGCAGCCTTACAGGGGCGGTTTACGAGCAGTACTTC

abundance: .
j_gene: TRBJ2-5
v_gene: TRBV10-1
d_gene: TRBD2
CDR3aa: CASSESGLGGETQYF
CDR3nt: TGCGCCAGCAGTGAGTCGGGACTAGGGGGAGAGACCCAGTACTTC

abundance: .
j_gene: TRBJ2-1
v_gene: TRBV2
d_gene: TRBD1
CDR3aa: CASSTGVYNEQFF
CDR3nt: TGTGCCAGCAGTACAGGGGTATACAATGAGCAGTTCTTC

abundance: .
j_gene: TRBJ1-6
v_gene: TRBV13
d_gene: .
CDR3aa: CASSPNLLSNSPLHF
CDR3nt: TGTGCCAGCAGCCCCAACCTTCTCTCTAATTCACCCCTCCACTTT

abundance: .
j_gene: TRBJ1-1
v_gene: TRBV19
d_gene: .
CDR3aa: CASSKLGVEDTEAFF
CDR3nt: TGTGCCAGTAGTAAGTTAGGGGTGGAGGACACTGAAGCTTTCTTT

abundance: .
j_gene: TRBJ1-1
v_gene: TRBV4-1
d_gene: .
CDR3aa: CASSQDPMGNTEAFF
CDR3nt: TGCGCCAGCAGCCAAGATCCCATGGGGAACACTGAAGCTTTCTTT

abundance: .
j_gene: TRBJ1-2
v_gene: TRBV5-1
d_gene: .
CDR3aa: CASSPVGDYGYTF
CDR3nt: TGCGCCAGCAGCCCCGTTGGGGACTATGGCTACACCTTC

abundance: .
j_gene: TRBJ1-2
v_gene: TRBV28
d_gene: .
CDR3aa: CASSGAHSGAPNLYGYTF
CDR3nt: TGTGCCAGCAGTGGCGCCCATTCGGGGGCACCTAACCTATATGGCTACACCTTC

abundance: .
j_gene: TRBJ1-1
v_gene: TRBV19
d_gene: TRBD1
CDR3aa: CASSRTGITEAFF
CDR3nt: TGTGCCAGTAGCCGGACAGGGATCACTGAAGCTTTCTTT

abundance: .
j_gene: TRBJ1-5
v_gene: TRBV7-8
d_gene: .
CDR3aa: CASSLDGGPQHF
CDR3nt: TGTGCCAGCAGCTTAGACGGAGGGCCCCAGCATTTT

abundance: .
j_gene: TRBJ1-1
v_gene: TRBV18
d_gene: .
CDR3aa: CASSPTVGDTEAFF
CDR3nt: TGTGCCAGCTCACCGACAGTCGGGGACACTGAAGCTTTCTTT

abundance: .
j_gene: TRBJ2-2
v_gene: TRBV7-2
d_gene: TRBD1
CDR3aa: CASSPTGVRTGELFF
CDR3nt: TGTGCCAGCAGCCCTACAGGGGTTAGGACCGGGGAGCTGTTTTTT

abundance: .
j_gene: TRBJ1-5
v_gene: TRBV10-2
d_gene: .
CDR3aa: CASSECVCDQPQHF
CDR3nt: TGCGCCAGCAGTGAGTGCGTCTGTGATCAGCCCCAGCATTTT

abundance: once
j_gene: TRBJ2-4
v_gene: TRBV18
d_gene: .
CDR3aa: CASSPEEGNIQYF
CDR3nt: TGTGCCAGCTCACCAGAGGAGGGAAACATTCAGTACTTC

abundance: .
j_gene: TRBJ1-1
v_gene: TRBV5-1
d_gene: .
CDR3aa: CASSFGGGNTEAFF
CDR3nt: TGCGCCAGCAGCTTCGGCGGGGGGAACACTGAAGCTTTCTTT

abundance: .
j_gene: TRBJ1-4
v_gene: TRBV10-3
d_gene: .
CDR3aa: CAISESGLLTNEKLFF
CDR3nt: TGTGCCATCAGTGAGTCGGGACTGTTGACTAATGAAAAACTGTTTTTT

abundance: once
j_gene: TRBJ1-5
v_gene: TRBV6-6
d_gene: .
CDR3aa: CASSYRTGDQPQHF
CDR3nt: TGTGCCAGCAGTTATCGTACGGGAGATCAGCCCCAGCATTTT

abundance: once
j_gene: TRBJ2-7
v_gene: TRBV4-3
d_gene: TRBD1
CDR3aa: CASSQGAGQAYEQYF
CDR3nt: TGCGCCAGCAGCCAAGGGGCGGGACAGGCCTACGAGCAGTACTTC

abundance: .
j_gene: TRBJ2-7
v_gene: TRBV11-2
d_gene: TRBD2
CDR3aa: CASSWSGGAYEQYF
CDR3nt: TGTGCCAGCAGCTGGAGCGGGGGGGCCTACGAGCAGTACTTC

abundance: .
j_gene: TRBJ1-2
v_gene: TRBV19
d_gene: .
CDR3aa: CASSISQQGRYGYTF
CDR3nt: TGTGCCAGTAGTATTAGCCAACAGGGCCGCTATGGCTACACCTTC

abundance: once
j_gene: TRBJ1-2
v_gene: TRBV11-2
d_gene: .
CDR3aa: CASSLSLEGVRGYTF
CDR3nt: TGTGCCAGCAGCTTATCATTAGAAGGGGTACGTGGCTACACCTTC

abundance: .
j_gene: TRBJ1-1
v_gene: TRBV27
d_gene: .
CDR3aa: CASSAPAGGTEAFF
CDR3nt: TGTGCCAGCAGTGCCCCGGCGGGTGGCACTGAAGCTTTCTTT

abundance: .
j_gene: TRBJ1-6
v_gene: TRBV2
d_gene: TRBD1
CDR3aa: CASRTGFLSYNSPLHF
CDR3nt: TGTGCCAGCCGGACAGGGTTCCTCTCCTATAATTCACCCCTCCACTTT

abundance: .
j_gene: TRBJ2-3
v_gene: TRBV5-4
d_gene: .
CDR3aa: CASSPSGTRKDTQYF
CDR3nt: TGTGCCAGCAGCCCTTCGGGAACAAGGAAAGATACGCAGTATTTT

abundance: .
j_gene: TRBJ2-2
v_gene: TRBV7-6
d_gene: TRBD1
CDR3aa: CASSPDRSATGELFF
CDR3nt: TGTGCCAGCAGCCCGGACAGGTCGGCCACCGGGGAGCTGTTTTTT

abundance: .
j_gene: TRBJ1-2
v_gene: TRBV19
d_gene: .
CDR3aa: CASSMGEWYGYTF
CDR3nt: TGTGCCAGTAGTATGGGGGAATGGTATGGCTACACCTTC

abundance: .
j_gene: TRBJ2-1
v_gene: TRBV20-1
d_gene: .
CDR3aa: CSASGDTMQFF
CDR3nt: TGCAGTGCTAGCGGTGACACTATGCAGTTCTTC

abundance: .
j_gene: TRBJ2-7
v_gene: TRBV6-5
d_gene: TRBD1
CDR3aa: CASSPTPDRGEQYF
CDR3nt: TGTGCCAGCAGCCCAACCCCGGACAGGGGCGAGCAGTACTTC